These 9 T cell receptor beta chains originate from one sample sequenced in a study of blood T cell repertoires in COVID-19. The repertoire was sequenced with immunoSEQ multiplex PCR; TCRdb's copy has only in-frame clones and lacks some. The table has roughly 90,000 clones, about 80% seen once. Sequenced: peripheral blood. The receptors stem from a human donor in a cohort sampled during active COVID-19.

The chain uses TRBV14 and TRBJ2-1; unclear D gene. CDR3 length equals 15 residues. Germline CDR1 is SGHDN and CDR2 is FVKESK. V lost 3 bases and J 6 bases, leaving 15 bases between the germline ends. In DNA, the CDR3 is TGTGCCAGCAGCCACTCGAGGCGGAATCTCAATGAGCAGTTCTTC. This translates into CASSHSRRNLNEQFF.

The chain links TRBV10-3 to TRBJ1-6, with TRBD1 as a possible D gene (5 bases). The germline CDR1 and CDR2 sequences are ENHRY and SYGVKD. Trimming removed 4 bases from V and 7 bases from J, with 11 bases in between. This CDR3 comprises 14 residues. The CDR3: CAISAQGMNSPLHF. The DNA of the CDR3 is TGTGCCATCAGTGCGCAGGGCATGAATTCACCCCTCCACTTT.

This sequence joins TRBV3-1 (or the pseudogene TRBV3-2) and TRBJ2-1, with D hard to call. Trimming removed 1 base from V and 2 bases from J, with 9 bases in between. The germline V gene has CDR1 LGHDT and CDR2 YNNKEL (reference sequence). The CDR3 extends over 15 amino acids. DNA for the CDR3: TGTGCCAGCAGCCAAGTGGCAGTTCCCTACAATGAGCAGTTCTTC. This sequence encodes CASSQVAVPYNEQFF.

V gene TRBV5-1 combines with J gene TRBJ2-1, with TRBD2 identical over 12 bases. Looked up from germline, CDR1 is SGHRS and CDR2 is YFSETQ. The CDR3 sequence is 15 residues long. V was clipped by 2 bases and J by 5 bases; unmatched bases: 2. This CDR3 reads CASSLRLAGDNEQFF. The CDR3 nucleotides read TGCGCCAGCAGCTTACGACTAGCGGGAGACAATGAGCAGTTCTTC.

This chain's CDR3 is CASSGLREKLFF. The CDR3 bases are TGTGCCAGCAGTGGTTTGAGGGAAAAACTGTTTTTT. The V gene is TRBV28, the J gene TRBJ1-4; D is ambiguous. The germline V gene encodes CDR1 MDHEN and CDR2 SYDVKM. V lost 5 bases and J lost 8, with 9 bases in between. This CDR3 is 12 amino acids long.

This clone was recorded only once. The rearrangement joins TRBV7-3 to TRBJ2-3, with TRBD2 matching 7 bases. Germline CDR1 reads SGHTA; CDR2 reads FQGTGA. Trimming cost V 2 bases and J 4 bases; bases outside gene matches: 6. This CDR3 has 15 amino acids. The CDR3 sequence is CASSLHGGVADTQYF. CDR3 nucleotide sequence: TGTGCCAGCAGCTTACATGGGGGGGTCGCAGATACGCAGTATTTT. Combining the CDR3 with reference TRBV7-3 and TRBJ2-3 gives the whole variable domain GAGVSQTPSNKVTEKGKYVELRCDPISGHTALYWYRQSLGQGPEFLIYFQGTGAADDSGLPNDRFFAVRPEGSVSTLKIQRTERGDSAVYLCASSLHGGVADTQYFGPGTRLTVL.

CDR3 sequence reads: CSAHAHLEFF. In DNA form, the CDR3 reads TGCAGTGCTCACGCACATCTGGAGTTCTTC. The chain uses TRBV20-1 and TRBJ2-1; unclear D gene. Germline CDR1 DFQATT, CDR2 SNEGSKA (reference sequence). CDR3 size: 10 residues. Between the trimmed V and J ends, which lost 5 bases and 14 bases, there was a span of 13 bases.

The chain has TRBV11-2 and TRBJ1-1; unclear D gene. The V gene's germline CDR1 is SGHAT and CDR2 FQNNGV. V lost 1 base to trimming and J lost 6 bases, with 12 bases between them. The length of the CDR3 is 14 residues. The CDR3 DNA reads TGTGCCAGCAGCTTAGCTGTCGGGGTTTCTGAAGCTTTCTTT. It encodes CASSLAVGVSEAFF.

The CDR3 is CASSLGTGPTEQPQHF. CDR3 sequence (DNA): TGTGCCAGCAGCTTGGGGACAGGGCCCACTGAGCAGCCCCAGCATTTT. V gene TRBV7-9 combines with J gene TRBJ1-5, with 9 bases that match TRBD1. Germline CDR1 SEHNR, CDR2 FQNEAQ (reference sequence). The junction had 10 bases not matched to a gene; V was cut back by 3 bases and J by 7 bases. This CDR3 has 16 amino acids.